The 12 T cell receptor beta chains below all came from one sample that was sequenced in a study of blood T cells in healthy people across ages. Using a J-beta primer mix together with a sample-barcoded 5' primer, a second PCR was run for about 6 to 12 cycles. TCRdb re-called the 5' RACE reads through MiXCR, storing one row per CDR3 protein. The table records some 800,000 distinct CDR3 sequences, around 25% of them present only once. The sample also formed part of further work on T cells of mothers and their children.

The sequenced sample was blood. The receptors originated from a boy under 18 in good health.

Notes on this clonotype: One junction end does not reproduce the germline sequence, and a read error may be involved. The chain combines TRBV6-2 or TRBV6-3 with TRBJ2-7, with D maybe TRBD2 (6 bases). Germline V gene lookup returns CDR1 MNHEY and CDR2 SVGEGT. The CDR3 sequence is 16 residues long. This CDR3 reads CATTLEGRTDFYEQNF. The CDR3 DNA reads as TGTGCCACCACACTGGAAGGGAGGACGGATTTCTACGAGCAGAACTTC.

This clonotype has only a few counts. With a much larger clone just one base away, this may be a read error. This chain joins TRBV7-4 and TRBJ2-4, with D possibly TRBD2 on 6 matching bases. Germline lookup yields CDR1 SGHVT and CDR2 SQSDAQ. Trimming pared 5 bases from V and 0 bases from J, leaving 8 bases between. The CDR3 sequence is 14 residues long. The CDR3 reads CASSAGLAKNIQYF. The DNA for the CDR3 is TGTGCCAGCAGCGCGGGACTAGCCAAAAACATTCAGTACTTC.

This CDR3 reads CATSRGADTSYEQYF. In DNA form, the CDR3 reads TGTGCCACCAGCAGAGGGGCAGATACCTCCTACGAGCAGTACTTC. The genes are TRBV15 and TRBJ2-1; the D is unclear. The end of the DNA aligns better with TRBJ2-7, so the J call may be wrong. Germline V gene data show CDR1 as LNHNV and CDR2 as YYDKDF (reference sequence). CDR3 size: 15 residues.

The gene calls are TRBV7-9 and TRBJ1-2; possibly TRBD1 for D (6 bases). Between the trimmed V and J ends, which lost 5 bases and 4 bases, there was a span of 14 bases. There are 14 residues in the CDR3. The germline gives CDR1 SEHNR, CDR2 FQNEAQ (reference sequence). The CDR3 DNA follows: TGTGCCAGCAGCCCCTCCAGGGGTGCCTATGGCTACACCTTC. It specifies CASSPSRGAYGYTF. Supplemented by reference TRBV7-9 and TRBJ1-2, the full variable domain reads DTGVSQNPRHKITKRGQNVTFRCDPISEHNRLYWYRQTLGQGPEFLTYFQNEAQLEKSRLLSDRFSAERPKGSFSTLEIQRTEQGDSAMYLCASSPSRGAYGYTFGSGTRLTVV.

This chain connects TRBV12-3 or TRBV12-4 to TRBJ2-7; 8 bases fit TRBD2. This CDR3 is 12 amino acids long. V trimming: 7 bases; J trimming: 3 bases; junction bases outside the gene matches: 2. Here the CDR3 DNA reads TGTGCCAGCACGCTAGCGGGCTACGAGCAGTACTTC. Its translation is CASTLAGYEQYF.

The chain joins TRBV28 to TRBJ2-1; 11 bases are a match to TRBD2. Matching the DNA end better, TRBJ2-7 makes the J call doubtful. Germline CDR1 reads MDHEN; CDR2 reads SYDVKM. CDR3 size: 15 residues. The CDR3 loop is CASSSLAGGNSEQYF. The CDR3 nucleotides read TGTGCCAGCAGTTCTCTAGCGGGAGGAAATTCCGAGCAGTACTTC.

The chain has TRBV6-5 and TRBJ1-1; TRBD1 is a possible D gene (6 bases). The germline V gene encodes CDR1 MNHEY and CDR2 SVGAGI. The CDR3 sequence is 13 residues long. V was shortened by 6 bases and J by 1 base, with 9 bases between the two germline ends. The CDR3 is CASRKDRNTEAFF. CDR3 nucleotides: TGTGCCAGCAGAAAGGACAGGAACACTGAAGCTTTCTTT.

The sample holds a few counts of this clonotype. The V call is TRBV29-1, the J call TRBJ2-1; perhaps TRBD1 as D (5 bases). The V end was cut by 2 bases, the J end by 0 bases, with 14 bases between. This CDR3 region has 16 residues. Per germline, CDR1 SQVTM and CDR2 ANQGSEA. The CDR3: CSVEPPRGGSYNEQFF. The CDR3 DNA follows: TGCAGCGTTGAACCCCCAAGGGGCGGCTCCTACAATGAGCAGTTCTTC.

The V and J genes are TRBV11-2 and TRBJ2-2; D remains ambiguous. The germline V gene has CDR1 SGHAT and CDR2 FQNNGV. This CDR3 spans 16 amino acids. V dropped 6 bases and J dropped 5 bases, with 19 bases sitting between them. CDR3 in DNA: TGTGCCAGCAGGTCATCCCCCCAGGTCGGAACCGGGGAGCTGTTTTTT. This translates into CASRSSPQVGTGELFF.

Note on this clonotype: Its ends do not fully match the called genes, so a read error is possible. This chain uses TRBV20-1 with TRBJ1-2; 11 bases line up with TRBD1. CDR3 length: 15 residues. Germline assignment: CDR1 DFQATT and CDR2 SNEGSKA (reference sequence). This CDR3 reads CNARDTDRGLWGYTF. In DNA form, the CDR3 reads TGCAATGCTAGAGATACGGACAGGGGGCTTTGGGGCTACACCTTC.

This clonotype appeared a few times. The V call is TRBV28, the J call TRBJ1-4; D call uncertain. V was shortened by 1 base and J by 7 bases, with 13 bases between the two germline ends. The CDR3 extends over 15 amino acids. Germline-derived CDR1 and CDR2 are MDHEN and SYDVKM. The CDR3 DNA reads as TGTGCCAGCAGTTTATTAAAGGGTGTGGTTGAAAAACTGTTTTTT. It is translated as CASSLLKGVVEKLFF.

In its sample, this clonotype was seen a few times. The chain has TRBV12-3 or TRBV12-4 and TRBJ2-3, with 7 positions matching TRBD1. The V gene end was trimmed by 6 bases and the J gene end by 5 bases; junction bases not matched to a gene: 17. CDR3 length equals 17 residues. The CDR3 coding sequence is TGTGCCAGCAGCAAAGGACAGGCCAGGGGGTTAGAAGATACGCAGTATTTT. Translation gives CASSKGQARGLEDTQYF.